This TCR beta chain was documented in a study of blood T cell repertoires in COVID-19. Study as a whole: Spain, Italy and the United States supplied samples that represented acute and convalescent COVID-19.

There are 16 residues in the CDR3. CDR1 WNHNN and CDR2 SYGVQD come from the germline V gene (reference sequence). Trimming at V came to 3 bases and at J to 4 bases, leaving 11 bases not matched to a gene. Participant reports of clinical history set cohort assignment. Libraries were prepared by immunoSEQ multiplex PCR; TCRdb keeps only in-frame clonotypes and omits some of them. The repertoire holds hundreds of thousands of clones, with more than 75% as singletons. The chain is built from TRBV10-1 and TRBJ1-1, with 7 nucleotides matching TRBD1. This clonotype was sampled from a woman aged 55-69 years in a cohort exposed to, infected with or recovered from COVID-19 (not recorded which). The specimen was PBMCs or T cells enriched from blood (not recorded which). In nucleotides, the CDR3 is TGCGCCAGCAGTGATCGGGCCGACAGGGTCGGCACTGAAGCTTTCTTT. Its protein is CASSDRADRVGTEAFF.